Below, one T cell receptor beta chain is given with its context. This sample stems from a study of blood T cell repertoires in COVID-19. Study information: Donors in the United States, Italy and Spain gave samples during acute or convalescent COVID-19.

The method was immunoSEQ multiplex PCR; TCRdb's version includes in-frame clones alone and lacks a portion of them. The table shows 250,000 to 350,000 clones, with 86% occurring only once. With 4 bases clipped from V and 1 base from J, the junction kept 9 bases outside the gene matches. CDR3 length: 16 amino acids. CDR1 is KGHSH, CDR2 LQKENI, per germline. This clonotype originated in a woman aged 70 to 79 with COVID-19, enrolled during active disease. The sample comprised peripheral blood. The chain employs TRBV18 and TRBJ1-1; 7 bases agree with TRBD1. In DNA, the CDR3 is TGTGCCAGCTCACTATATACAGGGGCAGAGAACACTGAAGCTTTCTTT. It is translated as CASSLYTGAENTEAFF.